Listed below are T cell receptor beta chains from one sample, sequenced in a study of identical twins' blood T cells. MiXCR was run by TCRdb on the 5' RACE reads, yielding one entry per CDR3 protein. The table has hundreds of thousands of distinct CDR3 sequences, roughly 31% seen once; the top ten hold around 5.6%. Material for sequencing was PBMCs. All receptors come from a woman between 18 and 50 years old in good health. The CDR3 runs from the conserved cysteine through the conserved F or W. A D gene is named only where the DNA matches it firmly. A clone size is listed for some rows: how often the clone was seen (once, few, many), or a class if it is expanded.

J gene,clone size,CDR3 length,V gene,D gene,CDR3 protein,CDR3 DNA
TRBJ2-1,NA,15,TRBV18,NA,CASSPRGTPLSEQFF,TGTGCCAGCTCACCGCGAGGGACTCCCTTGAGTGAGCAGTTCTTC
TRBJ1-2,many,10,TRBV29-1,NA,CSVFDLFYTF,TGCAGCGTTTTTGACCTGTTCTACACCTTC
TRBJ2-3,few,12,TRBV6-1,NA,CASSATGDTQYF,TGTGCCAGCAGTGCGACAGGTGATACGCAGTATTTT
TRBJ2-3,NA,13,TRBV19,TRBD2,CASRLAGVDTQYF,TGTGCCAGTAGGCTAGCGGGGGTGGATACGCAGTATTTT
TRBJ1-1,few,13,TRBV5-1,TRBD1,CASSQVGGAEAFF,TGCGCCAGCAGCCAAGTAGGGGGCGCAGAGGCTTTCTTT
TRBJ1-6,NA,13,TRBV20-1,NA,CSARGGRSSPLHF,TGCAGTGCTAGGGGAGGGCGTAGTTCACCCCTCCACTTT
TRBJ2-5,NA,12,TRBV6-1,NA,CASCRGRETQYF,TGTGCCAGCTGTAGGGGACGGGAGACCCAGTACTTC
TRBJ2-2,NA,16,TRBV27,TRBD1,CASNRGTGQNTGELFF,TGTGCCAGCAACCGGGGGACAGGGCAGAACACCGGGGAGCTGTTTTTT
TRBJ1-2,NA,13,TRBV20-1,NA,CSAREISGYGYTF,TGCAGTGCTAGAGAAATTTCCGGCTATGGCTACACCTTC
TRBJ2-2,NA,12,TRBV3-1,NA,CDSSQLTGELFF,TGTGACAGCAGCCAACTAACCGGGGAGCTGTTTTTT
TRBJ1-1,NA,14,TRBV18,NA,CASSTSALNTEAFF,TGTGCCAGCTCGACCAGCGCCTTGAACACTGAAGCTTTCTTT
TRBJ2-2,NA,15,TRBV6-7,NA,CASSRDVWNTGELFF,TGTGCCAGCAGTCGGGACGTTTGGAACACCGGGGAGCTGTTTTTT
TRBJ2-7,NA,14,TRBV13,TRBD1,CASSRQGPSYEQYF,TGTGCCAGCAGCCGACAGGGACCTTCCTACGAGCAGTACTTC
TRBJ1-5,NA,12,TRBV29-1,NA,CSVGQNAGPQHF,TGCAGCGTTGGACAAAACGCTGGGCCCCAGCATTTT
TRBJ2-2,many,15,TRBV5-1,NA,CASSLGQKNTGELFF,TGCGCCAGCAGCTTGGGACAGAAGAACACCGGGGAGCTGTTTTTT
TRBJ1-2,NA,12,TRBV20-1,NA,CSAAGGIGGYTF,TGCAGTGCCGCTGGGGGGATTGGTGGCTACACCTTC
TRBJ2-1,few,15,TRBV9,TRBD2,CASSASGRNYNEQFF,TGTGCCAGCAGCGCAAGCGGGAGAAACTACAATGAGCAGTTCTTC
TRBJ2-3,few,15,TRBV7-9,NA,CASSSLSGHTDTQYF,TGTGCCAGCAGCTCCCTTTCCGGCCACACAGATACGCAGTATTTT
TRBJ2-7,NA,14,TRBV29-1,NA,CSVTPGGLDYEQYF,TGCAGCGTTACTCCGGGGGGCTTGGATTACGAGCAGTACTTC
TRBJ1-1,few,13,TRBV12-3/TRBV12-4,NA,CASGLGENTEAFF,TGTGCCAGCGGGTTAGGGGAAAACACTGAAGCTTTCTTT
TRBJ2-7,few,11,TRBV20-1,NA,CSARDTYEQHF,TGCAGTGCTAGAGACACCTACGAGCAGCACTTC
TRBJ2-2,NA,16,TRBV11-2,NA,CASNRRGSGRTGELFF,TGTGCCAGCAACCGGCGTGGGTCTGGGAGGACCGGGGAGCTGTTTTTT
TRBJ1-5,NA,13,TRBV19,NA,CASNVHINQPQHF,TGTGCCAGTAACGTACATATCAATCAGCCCCAGCATTTT
TRBJ1-2,NA,13,TRBV4-1,NA,CASSQDGFYGYTF,TGCGCCAGCAGCCAAGACGGGTTTTATGGCTACACCTTC
TRBJ2-7,few,13,TRBV29-1,TRBD2,CSARLAGGFGQYF,TGCAGCGCTCGACTAGCGGGAGGGTTCGGGCAGTACTTC
TRBJ1-2,NA,12,TRBV10-3,TRBD1,CAITLDRVGYTF,TGTGCCATCACTCTGGACAGGGTTGGCTACACCTTC
TRBJ1-1,few,15,TRBV3-1,NA,CASSPTAGIYTEAFF,TGTGCCAGCAGCCCCACGGCGGGTATCTACACTGAAGCTTTCTTT
TRBJ2-1,NA,17,TRBV20-1,TRBD2,CSARPLSGRASYNEQFF,TGCAGTGCTAGACCCTTAAGCGGGAGGGCGTCCTACAATGAGCAGTTCTTC
TRBJ1-1,NA,15,TRBV10-3,NA,CAISESQGGLFGAFF,TGTGCCATCAGTGAGAGCCAGGGAGGGTTGTTTGGGGCTTTCTTT
TRBJ2-3,few,16,TRBV29-1,TRBD2,CSVLLGTSGGDGTQYF,TGCAGCGTCCTTCTCGGGACTAGCGGGGGAGATGGTACGCAGTATTTT
TRBJ1-1,few,13,TRBV29-1,NA,CSAKGPGNTEAFF,TGCAGCGCAAAGGGGCCGGGGAACACTGAAGCTTTCTTT
TRBJ1-5,few,17,TRBV20-1,NA,CSARNAQIPYSNQPQHF,TGCAGTGCTAGGAACGCCCAAATCCCCTATAGCAATCAGCCCCAGCATTTT
TRBJ1-1,few,16,TRBV14,TRBD1,CASNRGVDRAQKGAFF,TGTGCCAGCAACCGAGGGGTCGACAGGGCACAAAAAGGAGCTTTCTTT
TRBJ1-1,many,15,TRBV15,NA,CATSRDGQVGTEAFF,TGTGCCACCAGCAGAGATGGCCAGGTGGGCACTGAAGCTTTCTTT
TRBJ2-2,once,15,TRBV11-2,NA,CAGSLEGSDTGELFF,TGTGCCGGCAGCTTAGAGGGGTCCGACACCGGGGAGCTGTTTTTT
TRBJ2-1,NA,15,TRBV10-3,NA,CAISELDSSYNEQFF,TGTGCCATCAGTGAGTTGGACAGCTCCTACAATGAGCAGTTCTTC
TRBJ1-2,few,12,TRBV5-1,NA,CASAEGRTGYTF,TGCGCCAGCGCGGAGGGAAGAACGGGCTACACCTTC
TRBJ2-3,NA,13,TRBV20-1,NA,CSARGQSTDTQYF,TGCAGTGCTAGGGGTCAGAGCACAGATACGCAGTATTTT
TRBJ1-1,NA,14,TRBV7-9,NA,CASSLGGDFTEAFF,TGTGCCAGCAGCTTAGGGGGTGACTTCACTGAAGCTTTCTTT
TRBJ2-7,NA,14,TRBV5-5,NA,CASSEGVIAYEQYF,TGTGCCAGCAGCGAGGGAGTTATCGCCTACGAGCAGTACTTC
TRBJ2-5,NA,15,TRBV10-3,NA,CAISESAREKETQYF,TGTGCCATCAGTGAGTCGGCCAGGGAGAAAGAGACCCAGTACTTC
TRBJ1-4,NA,16,TRBV7-9,NA,CASSSIAGGPGEKLFF,TGTGCCAGCAGCTCCATTGCGGGGGGCCCTGGTGAAAAACTGTTTTTT
TRBJ2-3,few,15,TRBV5-1,NA,CASKKPGSRTDTQYF,TGCGCCAGCAAAAAGCCCGGGAGTAGGACAGATACGCAGTATTTT
TRBJ2-2,NA,16,TRBV3-1,NA,CASSPRGSSNTGELFF,TGTGCCAGCAGCCCCCGGGGGTCGTCGAACACCGGGGAGCTGTTTTTT
TRBJ1-1,NA,14,TRBV12-3/TRBV12-4,TRBD1,CASSPSHRGTEAFF,TGTGCCAGCAGTCCGAGCCACAGGGGCACTGAAGCTTTCTTT
TRBJ1-2,NA,13,TRBV12-3/TRBV12-4,TRBD1,CASSRDRAWGYTF,TGTGCCAGCAGCCGCGACAGGGCCTGGGGCTACACCTTC
TRBJ1-1,many,15,TRBV2,NA,CASSQTAAGGTEAFF,TGTGCCAGCAGTCAGACCGCCGCCGGAGGCACTGAAGCTTTCTTT
TRBJ2-3,NA,17,TRBV12-3/TRBV12-4,TRBD1,CASSLELGTVRTDTQYF,TGTGCCAGCAGTTTGGAGTTGGGGACAGTCCGCACAGATACGCAGTATTTT
TRBJ1-1,NA,16,TRBV5-1,NA,CASGSRKKEGNTEAFF,TGCGCCAGCGGATCCCGAAAGAAAGAGGGAAACACTGAAGCTTTCTTT
TRBJ1-1,few,14,TRBV5-1,NA,CASSPQGLDTEAFF,TGCGCCAGCAGCCCCCAGGGTTTGGACACTGAAGCTTTCTTT
TRBJ2-1,NA,15,TRBV3-1,NA,CASRPSQDDVNEQFF,TGTGCCAGCAGGCCCTCTCAGGACGACGTAAATGAGCAGTTCTTC
TRBJ2-1,NA,15,TRBV6-2/TRBV6-3,NA,CASIYSRGKYNEQFF,TGTGCCAGCATTTACTCGAGAGGGAAGTACAATGAGCAGTTCTTC
TRBJ2-1,many,15,TRBV20-1,TRBD2,CSARAASGSDNEQFF,TGCAGTGCTAGAGCGGCTAGCGGGTCCGACAATGAGCAGTTCTTC
TRBJ1-1,many,14,TRBV5-1,NA,CASSLGGSNTEAFF,TGTGCCAGCAGTTTAGGGGGGTCCAACACTGAAGCTTTCTTT